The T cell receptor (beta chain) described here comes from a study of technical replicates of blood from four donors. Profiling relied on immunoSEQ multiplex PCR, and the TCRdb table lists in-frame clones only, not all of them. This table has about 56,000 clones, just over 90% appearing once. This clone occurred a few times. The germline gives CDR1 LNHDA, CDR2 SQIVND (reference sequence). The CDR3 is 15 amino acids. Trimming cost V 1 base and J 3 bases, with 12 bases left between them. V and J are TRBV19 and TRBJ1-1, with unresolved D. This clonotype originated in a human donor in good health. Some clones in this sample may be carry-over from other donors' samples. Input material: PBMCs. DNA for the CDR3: TGTGCCAGTAGTATAGCTGTACAGATCGACACTGAAGCTTTCTTT. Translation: CASSIAVQIDTEAFF.